This T cell receptor (beta chain) came from a study of shared clonotypes between healthy human individuals. In the case of this clone: Its antigen is unidentified. Other DNA sequences in this specimen translate into the identical CDR3.

Some clones are missing from TCRdb's copy, which holds only in-frame ones; the method was immunoSEQ multiplex PCR. Of some 1,100,000 clones listed, more than 75% are singletons. Study-wide findings and caveats: On the whole, naive subsets had larger estimated richness than memory subsets had.

V gave up 0 bases and J gave up 5 bases; unmatched junction bases: 1. The germline gives CDR1 SGHRS, CDR2 YFSETQ. This CDR3 spans 14 amino acids. This clonotype was obtained from a man between 18 and 35 years old in good health. Some clones in this sample may be carry-over from other donors' samples. The J gene is TRBJ2-5, the V gene TRBV5-1; 10 bases are shared with TRBD1. What was sequenced was memory CD4+ T cells from PBMCs. Documented subset: CD45RA-negative fraction. In nucleotides, the CDR3 is TGCGCCAGCAGCTTGGGACAGGGGGCGGAGACCCAGTACTTC. This sequence encodes CASSLGQGAETQYF. Full variable domain (remainder filled in from reference TRBV5-1 and TRBJ2-5): KAGVTQTPRYLIKTRGQQVTLSCSPISGHRSVSWYQQTPGQGLQFLFEYFSETQRNKGNFPGRFSGRQFSNSRSEMNVSTLELGDSALYLCASSLGQGAETQYFGPGTRLLVL.